A selection of T cell receptor beta chains follows, all from one sample in a study of T cell repertoires in cytomegalovirus infection. TCRdb ran MiXCR on the reads and lists one entry per CDR3 protein. The sample consists of tens of thousands of distinct CDR3 sequences, about 24% of them appearing once. Antigens of these TCRs are unknown. This specimen consisted of CD8+ T cells from cultured PBMCs, obtained from culture after CMV antigen stimulation. Receptors originate from a human donor in good health (CMV status not recorded). Some clones in this sample may be carry-over from other donors' samples. Each CDR3 is given with its conserved first and last residue. A D gene is named only where the DNA matches it firmly. Rows may omit the clone size; those that give it use once, few, many or a size class.

D	V	J	size	DNA	CDR3
.	TRBV7-6	TRBJ1-2	.	TGTGCCAGCAGCTTAGCTTTTGGCAACTATGGCTACACCTTC	CASSLAFGNYGYTF
.	TRBV19	TRBJ1-5	.	TGTGCCAGTAGTATACTAACAGATCATAGTAATCAGCCCCAGCATTTT	CASSILTDHSNQPQHF
TRBD2	TRBV5-1	TRBJ2-3	.	TGCGCCAGCAGCACGAAAGGGACTAGCGGGACTAGCACAGATACGCAGTATTTT	CASSTKGTSGTSTDTQYF
TRBD2	TRBV12-3/TRBV12-4	TRBJ2-7	.	TGTGCCAGCAGACTAGCGGGAACGCCGGGGGAGCAGTACTTC	CASRLAGTPGEQYF
.	TRBV27	TRBJ2-3	.	TGTGCCAGCAGTTTGTTTGCGGGGACAGATACGCAGTATTTT	CASSLFAGTDTQYF
.	TRBV27	TRBJ1-5	.	TGTGCCAGCCGCCGCGACGGACTCAATCAGCCCCAGCATTTT	CASRRDGLNQPQHF
TRBD2	TRBV6-5	TRBJ2-5	.	TGTGCCAGCAGGTCCGGGACTAGCGGGAGTTTAGAGACCCAGTACTTC	CASRSGTSGSLETQYF
.	TRBV7-9	TRBJ2-1	.	TGTGCCAGCAGCTTAGACCGGGAAGGAGATGAGCAGTTCTTC	CASSLDREGDEQFF
TRBD2	TRBV12-3/TRBV12-4	TRBJ2-5	.	TGTGCCAGCAGTTTAGGGGGACTAGTCATGACCCAGTACTTC	CASSLGGLVMTQYF
TRBD1	TRBV10-3	TRBJ2-3	few	TGTGCCATCAGTGACCCTCTTTTTAGGGACAGGGCGGCAGATACGCAGTATTTT	CAISDPLFRDRAADTQYF
TRBD1	TRBV11-3	TRBJ2-1	few	TGTGCCAGCAGCGCCCGGACAGGGCACAATGAGCAGTTCTTC	CASSARTGHNEQFF
TRBD2	TRBV20-1	TRBJ2-7	.	TGCAGTACCCTAGCGGGAGTCTCCTACGAGCAGTACTTC	CSTLAGVSYEQYF
.	TRBV6-6	TRBJ1-4	once	TGTGCCAGCAATAGGGACCTAGGTGAAAAACTGTTTTTT	CASNRDLGEKLFF
TRBD2	TRBV7-2	TRBJ2-3	many	TGTGCCAGCAGCTTAATTAGCGGGAACCGAGATACGCAGTATTTT	CASSLISGNRDTQYF
.	TRBV7-9	TRBJ2-7	.	TGTGCCAGCAGCTTTTCCCAGGGCGAGCAGTACTTC	CASSFSQGEQYF
.	TRBV29-1	TRBJ1-1	.	TGCAGCGTTGACGCGGCGGCGAACACTGAAGCTTTCTTT	CSVDAAANTEAFF
.	TRBV6-6	TRBJ1-1	.	TGTACCAGCAGGGTTGGGAGCACTGAAGCTTTCTTT	CTSRVGSTEAFF
.	TRBV5-6	TRBJ1-5	few	TGTGCCAGCAGCTTGTTTCGTCGGGGGAGCAATCAGCCCCAGCATTTT	CASSLFRRGSNQPQHF
TRBD2	TRBV20-1	TRBJ2-7	.	TGCAGTGCTAGGGGGGGGACTAGCGGCTACGAGCAGTACTTC	CSARGGTSGYEQYF
.	TRBV7-9	TRBJ2-7	few	TGTGCCAGCAGCGAGGGGGGTCCCGAGCAGTACTTC	CASSEGGPEQYF
.	TRBV7-6	TRBJ2-7	.	TGTGCCAGCAGCTTAGAGGCACAGGCGTCCTACGAGCAGTACTTC	CASSLEAQASYEQYF
TRBD1	TRBV12-5	TRBJ1-5	.	TGTGCTAGTCGGACAGGGGGAGGCAATCAGCCCCAGCATTTT	CASRTGGGNQPQHF
TRBD2	TRBV6-6	TRBJ2-4	.	TGTGCCATCAACCTACCGGGACTAGCGGGGGTACTAGCCAAAAACATTCAGTACTTC	CAINLPGLAGVLAKNIQYF